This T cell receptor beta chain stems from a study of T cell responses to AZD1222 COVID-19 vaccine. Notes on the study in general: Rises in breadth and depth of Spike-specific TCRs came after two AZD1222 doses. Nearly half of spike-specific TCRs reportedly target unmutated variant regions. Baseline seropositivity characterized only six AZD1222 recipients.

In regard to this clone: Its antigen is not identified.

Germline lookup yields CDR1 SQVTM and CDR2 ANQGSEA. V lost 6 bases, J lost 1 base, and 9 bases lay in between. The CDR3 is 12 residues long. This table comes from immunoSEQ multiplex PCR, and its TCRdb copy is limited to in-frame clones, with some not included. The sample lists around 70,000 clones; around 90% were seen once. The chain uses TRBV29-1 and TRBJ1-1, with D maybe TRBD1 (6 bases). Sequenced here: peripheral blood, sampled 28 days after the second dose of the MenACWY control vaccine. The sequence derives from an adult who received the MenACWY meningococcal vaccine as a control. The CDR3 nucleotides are TGCAGCGTCGGACAGCAGAACACTGAAGCTTTCTTT. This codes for CSVGQQNTEAFF.